These T cell receptor beta chains were read from a single sample in a study of OX40 agonist ivuxolimab in advanced cancers. Clones were sequenced by immunoSEQ multiplex PCR, and TCRdb holds only the in-frame ones, with some missing. The repertoire holds almost 70,000 clones, with 85% to 90% as singletons. This material consisted of CD4+ or CD8+ T cells sorted from blood, taken in a trial of the OX40 agonist ivuxolimab. All receptors come from an adult with an advanced solid tumor such as melanoma, head and neck, liver or kidney cancer. The CDR3 runs from the conserved cysteine through the conserved F or W. A D gene is named only where the DNA matches it firmly. Part of the rows lack a size; the others show once, few, many or a class for expanded clones.

j_call d_call v_call cdr3_length clone_size cdr3_nt cdr3_aa
TRBJ1-5 NA TRBV6-5 13 few TGTGCCAGCCAATGGCAGCCGAATCAGCCCCAGCATTTT CASQWQPNQPQHF
TRBJ2-1 NA TRBV28 13 NA TGTGCCAGCAGTTTAGGACAGTCAAGAACGCGGTTCTTC CASSLGQSRTRFF
TRBJ1-1 TRBD1 TRBV2 15 NA TGTGCCAGCAGTCTCCGGGACAGCTTGAACACTGAAGCTTTCTTT CASSLRDSLNTEAFF
TRBJ1-2 TRBD1 TRBV4-2 14 NA TGTGCCAGCAGCCAAGAGAGGGGGCAGTATGGCTACACCTTC CASSQERGQYGYTF
TRBJ2-7 TRBD2 TRBV28 15 NA TGTGCCAGCAGTTTAATCTCTAGCGGGGGCTACGAGCAGTACTTC CASSLISSGGYEQYF
TRBJ2-1 TRBD2 TRBV4-2 14 NA TGTGCCAGCAGCCAAGTACTAGCGAAAGGAGAGCAGTTCTTC CASSQVLAKGEQFF
TRBJ2-1 TRBD2 TRBV5-4 15 NA TGTGCCAGCAGCTTGCGAGCGGGAGAGGGGAATGAGCAGTTCTTC CASSLRAGEGNEQFF
TRBJ2-1 NA TRBV29-1 14 NA TGCAGCGTTGGACTCTTAAACTCCTACAATGAGCAGTTCTTC CSVGLLNSYNEQFF
TRBJ1-2 TRBD1 TRBV28 17 NA TGTGCCAGCAGTCCCGGGACAGCCGACTTTCCTAACTATGGCTACACCTTC CASSPGTADFPNYGYTF
TRBJ1-1 TRBD1 TRBV2 15 NA TGTGCCAGCAGGGGACAGGGGGCAACGAACACTGAAGCTTTCTTT CASRGQGATNTEAFF
TRBJ1-5 NA TRBV28 14 NA TGTGCCAGCAGTTTATCTAGGGGAAGGCAGCCCCAGCATTTT CASSLSRGRQPQHF
TRBJ1-1 NA TRBV11-3 15 NA TGTGCCAGCAGCTTAACGTGGGAGGGAGGGTCGAGAGCTTTCTTT CASSLTWEGGSRAFF
TRBJ1-3 NA TRBV6-5 15 once TGTGCCAGCAGTTACGACAGGAACTCTGGAAACACCATATATTTT CASSYDRNSGNTIYF
TRBJ2-7 NA TRBV7-2 15 NA TGTGCCAGCAGCTTAGCTCCCGGACCCCCCTACGAGCAGTACTTC CASSLAPGPPYEQYF
TRBJ2-1 NA TRBV13 14 once TGTGCCAGCAGCCTGCGAGGTTTGCACAATGAGCAGTTCTTC CASSLRGLHNEQFF
TRBJ2-3 TRBD2 TRBV5-6 15 NA TGTGCCAGCCCGCGGGGGGACACCAGCACAGATACGCAGTATTTT CASPRGDTSTDTQYF